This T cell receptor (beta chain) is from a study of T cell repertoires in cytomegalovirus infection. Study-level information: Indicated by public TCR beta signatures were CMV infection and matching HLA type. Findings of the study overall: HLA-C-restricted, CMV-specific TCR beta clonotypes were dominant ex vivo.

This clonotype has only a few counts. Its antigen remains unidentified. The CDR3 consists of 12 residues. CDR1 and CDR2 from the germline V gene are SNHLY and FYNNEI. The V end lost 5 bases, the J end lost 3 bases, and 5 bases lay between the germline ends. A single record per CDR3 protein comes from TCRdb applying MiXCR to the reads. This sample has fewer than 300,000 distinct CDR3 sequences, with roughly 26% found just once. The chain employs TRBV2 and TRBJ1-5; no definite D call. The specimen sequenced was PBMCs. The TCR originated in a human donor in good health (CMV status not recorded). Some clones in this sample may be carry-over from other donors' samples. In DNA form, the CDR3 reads TGTGCCAGCAGTAGGGTCAATCAGCCCCAGCATTTT. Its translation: CASSRVNQPQHF.